This T cell receptor (beta chain) was found in a study of blood T cell repertoires in COVID-19. Data came from immunoSEQ multiplex PCR; TCRdb stores just in-frame clones and leaves some out. The sample yields fewer than 600,000 clones, 80% to 90% seen once. The length of the CDR3 is 15 residues. The germline V and J ends were trimmed by 4 bases and 5 bases, with 17 bases remaining between them. Germline V gene sequence: CDR1 SGHDN, CDR2 FVKESK. The chain links TRBV14 to TRBJ2-5; D perhaps matches TRBD2 (5 bases). The sequenced material came from peripheral blood. This clonotype was sampled from a man between 18 and 29 years old with COVID-19, enrolled during active disease. In DNA, the CDR3 is TGTGCCAGCAGCCTGGGCGGGTCTTTACTGGAGACCCAGTACTTC. Encoded protein: CASSLGGSLLETQYF.